A selection of T cell receptor beta chains follows, all from one sample in a study of technical replicates of blood from a few donors. TCRdb's table, derived via immunoSEQ multiplex PCR, lists solely in-frame clones and lacks some. The profile shows some 99,000 clones, roughly 96% of them singletons. Sequencing was carried out using T cells isolated from PBMCs. Receptor source: a human donor in good health. Both conserved end residues are part of each CDR3. D genes are given only for firm matches. A clone size is listed for some rows: how often the clone was seen (once, few, many), or a class if it is expanded.

D gene	J gene	clone size	V gene	CDR3 DNA	CDR3 protein
.	TRBJ2-7	.	TRBV2	TGTGCCAGCAGACCTACTAGCTCCTACGAGCAGTACTTC	CASRPTSSYEQYF
.	TRBJ2-3	once	TRBV29-1	TGCAGCGTTGGTCGCGCGGGACGCACAGATACGCAGTATTTT	CSVGRAGRTDTQYF
.	TRBJ1-2	.	TRBV5-8	TGTGCCAGCAGCTTGGACGTCAGCTATGGCTACACCTTC	CASSLDVSYGYTF
.	TRBJ1-1	.	TRBV6-6	TGTGCCAGCAGTTACTCGGAGGTAGTAGACACTGAAGCTTTCTTT	CASSYSEVVDTEAFF
.	TRBJ1-4	.	TRBV7-9	TGTGCCAGCAGCTTAGAAGGAGTACTGTTTTTT	CASSLEGVLFF
TRBD1	TRBJ2-5	.	TRBV25-1	TGTGCCAGCAGTGATGGAGTCAGGGGGCCTAAAGAGACCCAGTACTTC	CASSDGVRGPKETQYF
TRBD2	TRBJ2-3	.	TRBV6-5	TGTGCCAGCAGTTTAGCGGGAACAAGCACAGATACGCAGTATTTT	CASSLAGTSTDTQYF
.	TRBJ1-1	.	TRBV29-1	TGCAGCGTTGGGCCCGGCGGCGCTGAAGCTTTCTTT	CSVGPGGAEAFF
TRBD2	TRBJ2-1	.	TRBV5-4	TGTGCCAGCAGCCCGGGACTAGCAGTTACTGGTGAGCAGTTCTTC	CASSPGLAVTGEQFF
.	TRBJ1-5	.	TRBV7-8	TGTGCCAGCAGCCTGAGGGACATGGACTGGGCCCATAGCAATCAGCCCCAGCATTTT	CASSLRDMDWAHSNQPQHF
.	TRBJ2-1	.	TRBV19	TGTGCCAGTAGTACCCAGTCCAATGAGCAGTTCTTC	CASSTQSNEQFF
TRBD2	TRBJ2-1	.	TRBV11-3	TGTGCCAGCAGCTTCAGCGGGAGGGGGAATGAGCAGTTCTTC	CASSFSGRGNEQFF
.	TRBJ2-1	.	TRBV19	TGTGCCAGTAGTATTCTCCATGAGCAGTTCTTC	CASSILHEQFF
TRBD1	TRBJ1-5	.	TRBV6-5	TGTGCCAGCAGCCGGACAGGGGTTAATCAGCCCCAGCATTTT	CASSRTGVNQPQHF
TRBD2	TRBJ2-7	.	TRBV4-1	TGCGCCAGCAGCCAAGAGAAGCGGGGGGGAATCTACGAGCAGTACTTC	CASSQEKRGGIYEQYF
.	TRBJ1-1	.	TRBV28	TGTGCCAGCAGTTTAACGGGGGGGGCTGAAGCTTTCTTT	CASSLTGGAEAFF
.	TRBJ1-5	once	TRBV15	TGTGCCACCAGCAACCTGGGGAGGGAAGGCAATCAGCCCCAGCATTTT	CATSNLGREGNQPQHF